This T cell receptor beta chain was obtained from a study of OX40 agonist ivuxolimab in advanced cancers. The wider study: Patients were treated with ivuxolimab, an agonistic anti-OX40 (CD134) antibody.

CDR3 length: 14 residues. The V end was cut by 7 bases, the J end by 2 bases, with 12 bases between. The germline gives CDR1 WSHSY, CDR2 SAAADI. In the case of this clone: Its cognate antigen is unknown.

Assay: immunoSEQ multiplex PCR; the TCRdb copy retains only in-frame clones and omits some. The table shows tens of thousands of clones, with 80% to 90% occurring only once. General study findings and limits: The average count of expanded clones was higher among CD8+ T cells than among CD4+.

The material was CD4+ or CD8+ T cells sorted from blood, obtained in a trial of the OX40 agonist ivuxolimab. The V and J genes are TRBV10-2 and TRBJ2-1, with D hard to call. The clonotype comes from an adult with an advanced solid tumor such as melanoma, head and neck, liver or kidney cancer. CDR3 in amino acids: CASTSSAAYNEQFF. Here the CDR3 DNA reads TGCGCCAGCACTTCCTCAGCAGCCTACAATGAGCAGTTCTTC.